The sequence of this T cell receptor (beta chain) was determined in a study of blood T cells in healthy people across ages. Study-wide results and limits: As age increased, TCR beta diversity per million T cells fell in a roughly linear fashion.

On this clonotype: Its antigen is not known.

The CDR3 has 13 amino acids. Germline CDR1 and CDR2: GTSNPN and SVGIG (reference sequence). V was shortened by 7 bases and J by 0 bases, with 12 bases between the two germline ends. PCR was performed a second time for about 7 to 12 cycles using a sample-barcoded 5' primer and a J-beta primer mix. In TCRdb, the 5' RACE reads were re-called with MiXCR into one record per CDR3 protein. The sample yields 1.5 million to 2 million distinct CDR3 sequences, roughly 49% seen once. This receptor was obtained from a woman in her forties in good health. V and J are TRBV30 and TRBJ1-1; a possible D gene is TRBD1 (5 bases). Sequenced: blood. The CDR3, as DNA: TGTGCCTACCGGGACGGCATGAACACTGAAGCTTTCTTT. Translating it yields CAYRDGMNTEAFF.